The sequence of this T cell receptor (beta chain) was determined in a study of T-cell memory formation after mild COVID-19. Study as a whole: TCR clusters were largely donor specific.

CDR3 size: 12 residues. The V end lost 0 bases, the J end lost 10 bases, and 9 bases lay between the germline ends. Germline CDR1 is SGHAT and CDR2 is FQNNGV. General study results and limits: Some clones that responded were present in memory (sampled pre-infection), which suggests cross-reactive memory joined.

Each CDR3 protein is one row after TCRdb ran MiXCR on the 5' RACE reads. The data contain about 280,000 distinct CDR3 sequences, approximately 7.6% of them singletons. On this clonotype: The antigen is not known.

The sample taken for sequencing was PBMCs or a T cell subset sorted from them (not recorded which). This receptor was identified in a man aged 18-30 years who had mild COVID-19 (a few samples of this study predate the infection). Cell type and time point are not known. The chain couples TRBV11-2 to TRBJ1-1, with TRBD1 as a possible D gene (5 bases). The CDR3 coding sequence is TGTGCCAGCAGCTTAGAAGGCAGGGTAGCTTTCTTT. Its protein is CASSLEGRVAFF.